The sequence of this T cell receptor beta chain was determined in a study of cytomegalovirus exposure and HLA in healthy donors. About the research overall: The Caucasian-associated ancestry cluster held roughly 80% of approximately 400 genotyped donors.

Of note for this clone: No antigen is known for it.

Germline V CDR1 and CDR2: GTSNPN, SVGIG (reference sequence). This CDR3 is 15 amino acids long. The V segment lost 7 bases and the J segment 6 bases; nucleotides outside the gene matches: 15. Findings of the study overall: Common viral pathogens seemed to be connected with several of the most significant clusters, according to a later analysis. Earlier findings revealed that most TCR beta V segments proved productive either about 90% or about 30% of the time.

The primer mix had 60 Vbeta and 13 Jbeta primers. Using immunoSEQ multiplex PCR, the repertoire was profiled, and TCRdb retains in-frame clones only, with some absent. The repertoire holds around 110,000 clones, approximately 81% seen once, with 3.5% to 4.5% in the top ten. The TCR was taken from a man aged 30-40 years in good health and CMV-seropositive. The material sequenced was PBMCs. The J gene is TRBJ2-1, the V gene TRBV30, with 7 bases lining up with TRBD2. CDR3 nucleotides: TGTGCCTTCCGTCGCGGGAGAGCGTGGGGCAATGAGCAGTTCTTC. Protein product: CAFRRGRAWGNEQFF.